Each of the 22 T cell receptor beta chains below was sequenced from the same sample in a study of Tregs in tolerant kidney transplant recipients. Assay: immunoSEQ multiplex PCR; the TCRdb copy retains only in-frame clones and omits some. In the table there are some 64,000 clones, nearly 98% of which are singletons. The sequences come from Tregs from blood, collected before the transplant. Receptors originate from a human donor who received a combined kidney and bone marrow transplant.

The chain employs TRBV5-6 and TRBJ2-7, with 7 bases identical to TRBD2. The V segment lost 4 bases and the J segment 6 bases; nucleotides outside the gene matches: 7. CDR1 is SGHDT, CDR2 YYEEEE, per germline. CDR3 length: 13 amino acids. The DNA for the CDR3 is TGTGCCAGCAGCCAATGGGGCGGGGGCGAGCAGTACTTC. Its translation is CASSQWGGGEQYF.

The chain employs TRBV11-3 and TRBJ1-2; tentative D call: TRBD1 (5 bases). Trimming pared 5 bases from V and 4 bases from J, leaving 17 bases between. Germline loops: CDR1 SGHNT, CDR2 YENEEA. The CDR3 contains 15 residues. The CDR3 spells CASSARQIYGYGYTF. The CDR3 DNA reads TGTGCCAGCAGCGCCCGACAGATTTACGGCTATGGCTACACCTTC.

The gene calls are TRBV19 and TRBJ1-3, with a possible D match to TRBD1 (5 bases). Germline V CDR1 and CDR2: LNHDA, SQIVND (reference sequence). Trimming took 7 bases from V and 3 from J, leaving 22 bases between them. This CDR3 spans 17 amino acids. The CDR3 sequence is CASNGGAAASIGNTIYF. In nucleotides, the CDR3 is TGTGCCAGTAACGGGGGAGCGGCGGCCTCCATTGGAAACACCATATATTTT. Full variable domain (missing parts from reference TRBV19 and TRBJ1-3): DGGITQSPKYLFRKEGQNVTLSCEQNLNHDAMYWYRQDPGQGLRLIYYSQIVNDFQKGDIAEGYSVSREKKESFPLTVTSAQKNPTAFYLCASNGGAAASIGNTIYFGEGSWLTVV.

V is TRBV5-1 and J is TRBJ2-7; TRBD2 matches at 12 bases. The CDR3 spans 16 residues. V lost 3 bases, J lost 5 bases, and 9 bases stayed unmatched. The germline CDR1 and CDR2 sequences are SGHRS and YFSETQ. CDR3 loop: CASSSDPSGGADEQYF. CDR3 bases: TGCGCCAGCAGCTCGGACCCTAGCGGGGGGGCCGACGAGCAGTACTTC. Full variable domain (remainder filled in from reference TRBV5-1 and TRBJ2-7): KAGVTQTPRYLIKTRGQQVTLSCSPISGHRSVSWYQQTPGQGLQFLFEYFSETQRNKGNFPGRFSGRQFSNSRSEMNVSTLELGDSALYLCASSSDPSGGADEQYFGPGTRLTVT.

The gene calls are TRBV5-5 and TRBJ2-7; 11 positions agree with TRBD1. This CDR3 spans 13 amino acids. J lost 6 bases, V lost 3 bases, and 2 bases had no gene match. Germline CDR1 is SGHKS and CDR2 is YYEKEE (reference sequence). This CDR3 reads CASSSGQGGEQYF. The CDR3 bases are TGTGCCAGCAGCTCGGGACAGGGGGGCGAGCAGTACTTC.

V gene TRBV4-2 combines with J gene TRBJ2-1; 7 nucleotides line up with TRBD2. CDR1 is LGHNA and CDR2 is YNFKEQ in the germline V gene. J lost 5 bases, V lost 1 base, and 5 bases had no gene match. This CDR3 has 15 amino acids. The CDR3 loop is CASSQAPAGNNEQFF. The DNA of the CDR3 is TGTGCCAGCAGCCAAGCGCCAGCGGGGAACAATGAGCAGTTCTTC.

The chain carries TRBV7-6 and TRBJ1-6, with 7 nucleotides matching TRBD1. The V gene end was trimmed by 5 bases and the J gene end by 7 bases; junction bases not matched to a gene: 5. CDR1 is SGHVS and CDR2 is FNYEAQ in the germline V gene. The CDR3 is made up of 14 amino acids. CDR3 bases: TGTGCCAGCAGCCGACAGGGATCGAATTCACCCCTCCACTTT. Encoded protein: CASSRQGSNSPLHF.

This chain links TRBV4-3 with TRBJ1-6; TRBD1 matches 9 bases. Germline values: CDR1 LGHNA, CDR2 YSLEER. The length of the CDR3 is 16 residues. With 0 bases clipped from V and 7 bases from J, the junction kept 4 bases outside the gene matches. In DNA form, the CDR3 reads TGCGCCAGCAGCCAAGATCTGGGGACAGGGAATTCACCCCTCCACTTT. This translates into CASSQDLGTGNSPLHF.

The chain joins TRBV5-5 to TRBJ1-1; 7 bases align to TRBD1. Losses at the gene ends were 5 bases for V and 1 base for J; bases not matched to a gene: 8. The germline gives CDR1 SGHKS, CDR2 YYEKEE (reference sequence). CDR3 size: 15 residues. The CDR3 region has the DNA TGTGCCAGCAGGACTACAGGGGAGAGGAACACTGAAGCTTTCTTT. Protein product: CASRTTGERNTEAFF.

This chain connects TRBV4-1 to TRBJ2-3; TRBD1 matches at 12 bases. CDR1 and CDR2 from the germline V gene are MGHRA and YSYEKL. CDR3 length equals 16 residues. V lost 6 bases, J lost 2 bases, and 6 bases stayed unmatched. In nucleotides, the CDR3 is TGCGCCAGCAGGCCGGGACAGGGGGCGCCCACAGATACGCAGTATTTT. Amino acid sequence: CASRPGQGAPTDTQYF.

The genes are TRBV19 and TRBJ1-1; D not resolved. The V gene's germline CDR1 is LNHDA and CDR2 SQIVND (reference sequence). V was pared by 2 bases and J by 1 base, with 11 bases between. The CDR3 runs to 15 residues. This CDR3 reads CASSILRSQNTEAFF. The CDR3 DNA reads TGTGCCAGTAGTATACTGAGGTCTCAGAACACTGAAGCTTTCTTT.

The rearrangement joins TRBV19 to TRBJ2-1; 9 nucleotides agree with TRBD2. Germline values: CDR1 LNHDA, CDR2 SQIVND (reference sequence). The J segment lost 0 bases and the V segment lost 6 bases, leaving 15 bases of the junction unmatched. The CDR3 is made up of 19 amino acids. The DNA of the CDR3 is TGTGCCAGTAGCGTAAGCGGGAGGTATTCGCTAAGCTCCTACAATGAGCAGTTCTTC. As protein: CASSVSGRYSLSSYNEQFF.

The J gene is TRBJ2-4, the V gene TRBV7-9, with D maybe TRBD2 (6 bases). Germline CDR1 reads SEHNR; CDR2 reads FQNEAQ (reference sequence). The V end was cut by 5 bases, the J end by 0 bases, with 14 bases between. CDR3 length: 16 residues. The CDR3 nucleotides are TGTGCCAGCAGCGCCGCGGGGCCCCTAGCCAAAAACATTCAGTACTTC. Encoded protein: CASSAAGPLAKNIQYF.

This clone was seen only once. The chain is built from TRBV6-6 and TRBJ2-7, with a possible D match to TRBD2 (5 bases). Germline V gene lookup returns CDR1 MNHNY and CDR2 SVGAGI (reference sequence). The V gene lost 4 bases and the J gene lost 2 bases, with 18 bases spanning the gap. This CDR3 contains 16 residues. The CDR3 DNA reads TGTGCCAGCAGTTCCGCGGGTCGGGCCCTAACCTACGAGCAGTACTTC. It specifies CASSSAGRALTYEQYF.

The V call is TRBV30, the J call TRBJ2-3; possibly TRBD1 for D (5 bases). Trimming removed 8 bases at V and 7 bases at J, with 19 bases between. Germline V lookup: CDR1 GTSNPN, CDR2 SVGIG (reference sequence). The CDR3 has 13 residues. CDR3 protein: CAVVTGPPYTQYF. In nucleotides, the CDR3 is TGTGCCGTGGTCACAGGACCACCGTATACGCAGTATTTT.

This sequence joins TRBV6-5 and TRBJ2-5; unclear D gene. The J call may be faulty, since TRBJ2-7 better matches the DNA end. CDR1 and CDR2 (germline): MNHEY, SVGAGI. The CDR3 consists of 13 residues. This CDR3 is CASKSRLLYEQYF. Written as DNA, the CDR3 is TGTGCCAGCAAGAGTCGGCTACTATACGAGCAGTACTTC.

This rearrangement joins TRBV9 to TRBJ2-5; 9 nucleotides agree with TRBD2. With V trimmed by 1 base and J by 4 bases, 11 bases remained unmatched. The germline V gene has CDR1 SGDLS and CDR2 YYNGEE. This CDR3 has 17 amino acids. CDR3 in amino acids: CASSVSDSGGLRETQYF. The CDR3 bases are TGTGCCAGCAGCGTAAGCGATAGCGGGGGTTTGAGAGAGACCCAGTACTTC.

CDR3 amino acids: CSVARGSDTQYF. The CDR3, as DNA: TGCAGCGTTGCCAGGGGCTCAGATACGCAGTATTTT. The V gene is TRBV29-1, the J gene TRBJ2-3; a possible D gene is TRBD1 (6 bases). Germline V gene data show CDR1 as SQVTM and CDR2 as ANQGSEA. The CDR3 contains 12 residues. Trimming took off 4 bases at V and 4 bases at J, with 9 bases between the two ends.

In this sample, this clone turned up once. V is TRBV11-2 and J is TRBJ2-1; 12 bases map to TRBD2. This CDR3 has 15 residues. Germline loops: CDR1 SGHAT, CDR2 FQNNGV. J gave up 4 bases and V 5 bases, and 3 bases lay outside the gene matches. The CDR3 reads CASSVGTSGYNEQFF. The CDR3, as DNA: TGTGCCAGCAGCGTTGGGACTAGCGGGTACAATGAGCAGTTCTTC.

The rearrangement links TRBV4-3 to TRBJ2-7; D is ambiguous. This CDR3 comprises 13 residues. V lost 0 bases, J lost 2 bases, and 5 bases lay in between. The germline gives CDR1 LGHNA, CDR2 YSLEER. The CDR3 coding sequence is TGCGCCAGCAGCCAAGATCGGGCCTACGAGCAGTACTTC. Translating gives CASSQDRAYEQYF.

The chain links TRBV25-1 to TRBJ2-7, with 8 bases that match TRBD1. This CDR3 comprises 13 residues. Germline lookup yields CDR1 MGHDK and CDR2 SYGVNS. The V segment lost 2 bases and the J segment 12 bases; nucleotides outside the gene matches: 9. CDR3 residues: CASSEGQGLGLYF. The CDR3 bases are TGTGCCAGCAGTGAAGGACAGGGTCTTGGTCTGTACTTC.

This sequence joins TRBV2 and TRBJ2-3; 7 positions agree with TRBD2. CDR1 SNHLY and CDR2 FYNNEI come from the germline V gene. V shed 3 bases, J shed 6 bases, and the junction held 0 bases outside the gene matches. The CDR3 loop spans 12 amino acids. The CDR3 DNA reads as TGTGCCAGCAGTGAGGGGGGGGATACGCAGTATTTT. This translates into CASSEGGDTQYF.